The clone carrying this TCR beta chain was observed a handful of times. Looked up from germline, CDR1 is LGHDT and CDR2 is YNNKEL (reference sequence). This CDR3 is 16 amino acids long. The V and J ends lost 0 bases and 4 bases respectively, with 14 bases between them. A sample-barcoded 5' primer and a J-beta primer mix were used in a second PCR of roughly 6 to 12 cycles. Tagging of each cDNA molecule was performed by a template-switch adaptor with 12 random nucleotides. TCRdb itself ran the 5' RACE reads through MiXCR, one entry per CDR3 protein. The repertoire consists of 600,000 to 850,000 distinct CDR3 sequences, with more than 40% occurring once and the leading ten covering 20% to 25%. The data are from a study of blood T cells in healthy people across ages. Across the study: With template switching, about one barcoded beta molecule was captured per two T cells.

V and J are TRBV3-1 and TRBJ2-3; D gene unclear. Input material: blood. The TCR sequence derives from a woman in her sixties or seventies in good health. The CDR3 DNA reads TGTGCCAGCAGCCAAGAACTTCACTTTGGGGCAGATACGCAGTATTTT. Residues: CASSQELHFGADTQYF.